This entry lists 20 T cell receptor beta chains sequenced from one sample in a study of CD8+ T cells in alopecia areata. RNA extraction and reverse transcription yielded cDNA as sequencing template. TCRdb's copy holds only in-frame clones and misses some; the assay was immunoSEQ multiplex PCR. The sample is made up of approximately 280,000 clones, none counted only once. The sorting of pooled cutaneous lymph node cells relied on CD4, CD8alpha, NKG2D, NKG2ACE and other markers. The sample taken for sequencing was CD4+ T cells sorted from a lymph node. Source of these receptors: a C3H/HeJ mouse with alopecia areata. The mice in this strain carry MHC haplotype H2-k.

About this clone itself: Genes and germline are mouse. Sequencing ends 4 residues short of the CDR3 end; the germline J gene provides the rest. The chain employs TRBV19 and TRBJ2-2; 7 nucleotides match TRBD1. V was clipped by 6 bases and J by 4 bases; unmatched bases: 6. The CDR3 length is 14 residues. Germline V gene sequence: CDR1 FNHDT, CDR2 SITEND (reference sequence). The sequenced part of the CDR3 DNA is TGTGCCAGCACCCTGGGACAGACCACCGGG. It translates to CASTLGQTTG. The entire CDR3 protein is CASTLGQTTGQLYF.

This clone appeared a few times. All gene names here are mouse names. Read data end 4 residues before the CDR3 end; the end is taken from the germline J gene. The rearrangement joins TRBV1 to TRBJ2-1; tentatively, D is TRBD2 (6 bases). Looked up from germline, CDR1 is NSQYPW and CDR2 is LRSPGD (reference sequence). This CDR3 comprises 16 residues. Trimming removed 1 base from V and 2 bases from J, with 12 bases in between. CDR3 DNA (partial): TGCACCTGCAGTGCAGCCTCTGGGGCCTACTATGCT. It codes for CTCSAASGAYYA. The full CDR3 protein reads CTCSAASGAYYAEQFF.

This clone was found a few times. Germline and genes here are mouse. The read gets to within 4 residues of the CDR3 end, and the germline J gene fills in the rest. The chain carries TRBV5 and TRBJ1-2; no clear D. Per germline, CDR1 LGHNA and CDR2 YNLKQL (reference sequence). This CDR3 comprises 14 residues. CDR3 DNA, as far as it was read: TGTGCCAGCAGCCAAGACCTGGGGAGAGCC. This sequence encodes CASSQDLGRA. The full CDR3 is CASSQDLGRADYTF.

A note on this clone: Gene names and germline refer to mouse. The read ends 4 residues shy of where the CDR3 ends; the end is completed using the germline J gene. The chain has TRBV19 and TRBJ2-4; TRBD2 is a possible D gene (5 bases). V was pared by 2 bases and J by 0 bases, with 10 bases between. The CDR3 has 15 residues. CDR1 is FNHDT and CDR2 is SITEND in the germline V gene (reference sequence). CDR3 amino acids: CASSIWGGSQNTLYF. The sequenced part of the CDR3 DNA is TGTGCCAGCAGTATTTGGGGAGGTAGTCAAAAC.

The table lists this clone with a few counts. The genes are named according to mouse. The read stops 4 residues short of the end of the CDR3; the missing end is completed from the germline J gene. V usage is TRBV31 and J usage is TRBJ2-1; 7 nucleotides align to TRBD1. J was trimmed by 5 bases and V by 5 bases; bases with no gene match: 3. CDR1 and CDR2 from the germline V gene are GKSSPN and SITVG. The CDR3 consists of 12 residues. CDR3 protein: CAWDREHAEQFF. CDR3 DNA (partial): TGTGCCTGGGACAGGGAACATGCT.

Concerning this clone itself: Each gene name is a mouse one. Read data end 4 residues before the CDR3 end; the end is taken from the germline J gene. The chain joins TRBV1 to TRBJ1-2; tentatively, D is TRBD1 (6 bases). CDR1 is NSQYPW and CDR2 is LRSPGD in the germline V gene (reference sequence). CDR3 size: 15 residues. The V gene lost 3 bases and the J gene lost 0 bases, with 11 bases spanning the gap. The part of the CDR3 DNA that was read is TGCACCTGCAGTGCCCGGACAGCAACAAACTCC. Translation: CTCSARTATNS. The entire CDR3 sequence reads CTCSARTATNSDYTF.

This clone was counted between two and nine times. Gene labels here are mouse ones. The CDR3 end falls 4 residues outside the read, so it is completed with the germline J gene. Other DNA sequences from this sample encode an identical CDR3 as well. The chain uses TRBV13-2 and TRBJ2-3; 14 bases line up with TRBD2. With 5 bases clipped from V and 2 bases from J, the junction kept 1 base outside the gene matches. Germline CDR1 NNHNN, CDR2 SYGAGS (reference sequence). CDR3 length equals 15 residues. CDR3 sequence reads: CASGGLGGLAETLYF. The CDR3 bases that were read are TGTGCCAGCGGGGGACTGGGGGGGCTTGCAGAA.

This clone was seen only a few times. Gene names are mouse gene names. The read finishes 4 residues shy of the CDR3 end, and the germline J gene is used to complete it. Distinct nucleotide sequences in the sample also encode this CDR3. The chain is built from TRBV13-1 and TRBJ2-3; the match to TRBD1 covers 9 bases. CDR1 is NSHNY and CDR2 is SYGAGN in the germline V gene. The CDR3 runs to 15 residues. The ends lost 4 bases at V and 0 bases at J; junction bases unmatched: 3. CDR3: CASSRDRASAETLYF. The sequenced part of the CDR3 DNA is TGTGCCAGCAGTCGGGACAGGGCAAGTGCAGAA.

This clone was observed a handful of times. Gene labels here are mouse ones. With the read ending 4 residues before the CDR3 end, the germline J gene is used to fill in that end. The chain carries TRBV14 and TRBJ2-1, with 7 bases aligning to TRBD1. Trimming at V came to 6 bases and at J to 6 bases, leaving 6 bases not matched to a gene. Germline loops: CDR1 SGHDT, CDR2 FRDEAV. This CDR3 is 13 amino acids long. The CDR3 loop reads CASTSTGIAEQFF. The CDR3 bases that were read are TGTGCCAGCACCTCGACAGGGATTGCT.

A remark on this clone: Gene names are the mouse ones. The read gets to within 4 residues of the CDR3 end, and the germline J gene fills in the rest. At the DNA level, this CDR3 is encoded by other sequences in the same sample as well. V gene TRBV31 combines with J gene TRBJ2-2, with TRBD1 matching 10 bases. The CDR3 is made up of 14 amino acids. CDR1 and CDR2 from the germline V gene are GKSSPN and SITVG. V shed 1 base, J shed 4 bases, and the junction held 0 bases outside the gene matches. The DNA read from the CDR3 is TGTGCCTGGAGTCGACAGGGGGCCACCGGG. Amino acids: CAWSRQGATG. The whole CDR3 sequence reads CAWSRQGATGQLYF.

This clone turned up a few times. The genes are named according to mouse. The CDR3 extends 4 residues past the end of the read, so its final part is completed from the germline J gene. Other DNA sequences in the sample encode the same CDR3. The J gene is TRBJ1-1, the V gene TRBV1, with D possibly being TRBD1 (6 bases). V lost 0 bases and J 4 bases, leaving 9 bases between the germline ends. This CDR3 is built from 14 residues. The V gene's germline CDR1 is NSQYPW and CDR2 LRSPGD (reference sequence). The CDR3 loop is CTCSAEQGGTEVFF. CDR3 DNA, as far as it was read: TGCACCTGCAGTGCAGAACAGGGCGGCACA.

This clone was picked up a small number of times. Gene labels here are mouse ones. The read ends 4 residues early relative to the CDR3; the germline J gene fills the gap. The rearrangement uses TRBV31 and TRBJ2-2; 9 positions agree with TRBD2. Germline V gene lookup returns CDR1 GKSSPN and CDR2 SITVG. The CDR3 runs to 15 residues. The trim removed 3 bases at V and 0 bases at J, leaving 2 bases unmatched. The CDR3 bases that were read are TGTGCCTGGAGAAGACTGGGGGCAAACACCGGG. Amino acids: CAWRRLGANTG. The full CDR3 is CAWRRLGANTGQLYF.

In the case of this clone: Here the gene names and germline are mouse. The CDR3 extends 4 residues past the end of the read, so its final part is completed from the germline J gene. Other DNA sequences in the same sample also yield this CDR3. The chain links TRBV19 to TRBJ2-7, with TRBD2 as a possible D gene (6 bases). This CDR3 is built from 14 residues. V was pared by 1 base and J by 0 bases, with 8 bases between. Germline-derived CDR1 and CDR2 are FNHDT and SITEND (reference sequence). The chain's CDR3 is CASSILGDSYEQYF. The DNA read from the CDR3 is TGTGCCAGCAGTATATTGGGGGACTCCTAT.

With regard to this clone: Mouse gene names and germline throughout. The read stops 3 residues short of the end of the CDR3; the missing end is completed from the germline J gene. The V and J genes are TRBV1 and TRBJ1-6, with TRBD1 matching 8 bases. TRBJ1-6 is annotated as an ORF whose role is uncertain. The trim removed 1 base at V and 6 bases at J, leaving 5 bases unmatched. CDR3 length: 16 residues. From germline, CDR1 is NSQYPW and CDR2 LRSPGD (reference sequence). The CDR3 region is CTCSAGTGIGNSPLYF. The sequenced part of the CDR3 DNA is TGCACCTGCAGTGCAGGGACAGGGATAGGTAATTCGCCC.

For this clone: Mouse gene names apply. The CDR3 end is not reached by the read, which stops 4 residues before it; the germline J gene fills it in. Other nucleotide sequences from this sample produce the same CDR3. The rearrangement links TRBV31 to TRBJ1-2; D is undetermined. The ends were cut back, 1 base at V and 0 bases at J, with 6 bases in the middle. The CDR3 covers 13 residues. Germline V CDR1 and CDR2: GKSSPN, SITVG. The part of the CDR3 DNA that was read is TGTGCCTGGAGTCCCCAAGCAAACTCC. It encodes CAWSPQANS. The entire CDR3 sequence reads CAWSPQANSDYTF.

This clone was counted ten times or more. Gene names refer to mouse genes. The read comes to an end 4 residues before the CDR3 does, leaving the germline J gene to fill in the end. The chain employs TRBV17 and TRBJ2-5; D gene ambiguous. CDR1 and CDR2 (germline): MNHDT, YYDKIL. V lost 1 base to trimming and J lost 3 bases, with 5 bases between them. The CDR3 has 13 amino acids. CDR3 DNA (partial): TGTGCTAGCAGTAGAGTACAGCAAGAC. As protein: CASSRVQQD. The whole CDR3 sequence is CASSRVQQDTQYF.

This clone has a count of ten or more. The listed genes are named as in mouse. The CDR3 goes on 4 residues after the read ends, and that part is filled in from the germline J gene. Other DNA sequences within the sample encode an identical CDR3. The gene calls are TRBV13-1 and TRBJ2-5; 10 bases line up with TRBD1. From germline, CDR1 is NSHNY and CDR2 SYGAGN. CDR3 length: 14 amino acids. The CDR3 sequence: CASSGGQGKDTQYF. The part of the CDR3 DNA that was read is TGTGCCAGCAGTGGGGGACAGGGGAAAGAC.

Comment on this clone: The gene names given are mouse names. The read is 4 residues too short to cover the CDR3 end, so that end is filled in from the germline J gene. The V gene is TRBV13-1, the J gene TRBJ2-3; 10 bases are a match to TRBD2. Trimming cost V 1 base and J 0 bases; bases outside gene matches: 2. This CDR3 contains 16 residues. Germline V gene data show CDR1 as NSHNY and CDR2 as SYGAGN. The CDR3 region is CASSDLGGRSAETLYF. The part of the CDR3 DNA that was read is TGTGCCAGCAGTGATCTGGGGGGGCGTAGTGCAGAA.

In its sample, this clone was seen a few times. The listed genes are named as in mouse. Read coverage stops 4 residues before the CDR3 terminus; the germline J gene supplies the remainder. This chain links TRBV31 with TRBJ2-2, with 7 bases lining up with TRBD2. The germline V gene encodes CDR1 GKSSPN and CDR2 SITVG. The V and J ends lost 5 bases and 0 bases, in that order; junction bases with no gene match: 9. This CDR3 has 16 residues. The DNA read from the CDR3 is TGTGCCTGGTCCTCCGCTGGGGGTTCAAACACCGGG. Translating it yields CAWSSAGGSNTG. The full CDR3 reads CAWSSAGGSNTGQLYF. Looking up the rest from reference TRBV31 and TRBJ2-2 gives the full variable domain: AQTIHQWPVAEIKAVGSPLSLGCTIKGKSSPNLYWYWQATGGTLQQLFYSITVGQVESVVQLNLSASRPKDDQFILSTEKLLLSHSGFYLCAWSSAGGSNTGQLYFGEGSKLTVL.

In this sample, this clone turned up a few times. Germline and genes: mouse. The read ends 4 residues shy of where the CDR3 ends; the end is completed using the germline J gene. The same CDR3 also results from other DNA sequences found in this sample. This chain joins TRBV5 and TRBJ1-2; tentatively, D is TRBD1 (6 bases). Germline V gene sequence: CDR1 LGHNA, CDR2 YNLKQL (reference sequence). The V and J ends lost 3 bases and 3 bases respectively, with 8 bases between them. CDR3 length equals 13 residues. The CDR3 bases that were read are TGTGCCAGCAGCCAGAACAGGGACTCC. This sequence encodes CASSQNRDS. The complete CDR3 sequence is CASSQNRDSDYTF.